The T cell receptor (beta chain) described here comes from a study of beta chain features in type 1 diabetes (dated by TCRdb to the late 2010s). About the investigation overall: Mean age, gender distribution, total cell number and subset yield were not different between patients and healthy donors. Regulatory and stem cell-like memory subsets were obtained from only 8 patients and about eight healthy donors, while naive and central memory subsets were obtained from all 30 or so donors. The study compared TCRB repertoires of sorted circulating CD4+ T cell subsets between recently diagnosed type 1 diabetes patients and matched healthy donors. A total of 90 million to 140 million sorted cells were examined across all samples, and RNA yield correlated strongly with the number of cells per subset.

From each donor, a single peripheral blood sample of about 100 mL on average was drawn into heparinised tubes. A BD FACSAria II was used to sort naive, central memory, regulatory and stem cell-like memory CD4+ T cells with a panel that included CD45RO, CCR7, CD25, CD127, CD95 and CD27. All sorted populations exceeded 98% purity. PBMCs were separated immediately by Lymphoprep density gradient centrifugation and were stained directly, without being cultured. To minimize batch effects, samples were stained and sorted in pairs, one healthy donor with one patient per experiment. The entire isolated RNA was reverse transcribed using the High Capacity cDNA Reverse Transcription Kit, and thus expressed TCRB transcripts were sequenced. Deep immunoSEQ sequencing was applied to naive, central memory and regulatory T cell samples, giving an average of roughly 3.5 million total reads per sample. Sorted cells were lysed in RLT buffer and RNA was extracted with DNase-treated RNeasy Micro or Mini kits, depending on cell number. Each cell subset was processed on its own to prevent cross-contamination, while patient and healthy donor samples were processed together. The immunoSEQ multiplex PCR was used to amplify TCRB sequences from cDNA, yielding 87-bp fragments that span the CDR3 region. Sequencing of the amplicons was performed on the Illumina HiSeq platform. Under the source paper's analysis protocol: PCR bias was corrected computationally using synthetic template baselines, and reads within Hamming distance 2 were collapsed, with unmergeable singletons discarded. By aligning reads against IMGT, V, D and J genes, CDR3 length, and insertions or deletions at six rearrangement sites were assigned. Within each subset, clonotype counts were normalized to the number of sorted cells before true diversity and Gini coefficients were calculated with the tcR R package. Repertoire sharing was quantified using the overlap coefficient calculated on TCRB nucleotide sequences. Out-of-frame TCRB sequences from naive cells were analyzed to stand in for the pre-selection repertoire. The source is immuneACCESS, and TCRdb retained only in-frame sequences with V and J called. Part of the clones is not carried over; for the studies checked, unresolved V genes explain less than half of this, and the remainder is unexplained. V and J calls and clone size are those listed in that table; D and trimming were worked out from the DNA. Counted in this sample were hundreds of thousands of clones; over 25% of them appeared once. Of the sample, about 0.06% falls within the top ten clones.

What the authors observed across the whole study: Shorter templates might have been favored by PCR, but patient and control samples were amplified and corrected together, so both groups would have been affected equally by any skew. HLA sub-analyses involved small numbers of individuals, so any influence of HLA type on TCRB rearrangement remained unresolved. Sequencing cDNA rather than genomic DNA could over-represent highly expressing activated cells, although activation and CD3 levels did not differ between groups. A moderate but significant shortening of TCRB CDR3 length was observed in type 1 diabetes patients in all four CD4+ subsets. The naive, central memory and regulatory TCRB repertoires appeared to resemble one another more closely among patients than among healthy donors. Fewer insertions and more nucleotide deletions at VDJ recombination sites were observed in patients with type 1 diabetes, implying thymic rearrangement abnormalities.

With respect to this clone: Its antigen remains unidentified. Within one base of it there is no much larger clone, and no base qualities were kept.

V is reduced by 8 bases and J by 4 bases, leaving a spacing of 6 bases between them. Sequences SNHLY (CDR1) and FYNNEI (CDR2) are obtained from the germline V gene. The CDR3 runs 11 residues from the cysteine to the phenylalanine. Only CDR3 DNA remains: 33 bases, in frame from the first base. Material for sequencing was naive CD4+ T cells from blood. Reading the label with the study, this specimen's cell subset or site is: true naive CD4+ T cells. This chain joins TRBV2 to TRBJ2-1; the D gene cannot be named for sure. The clonotype comes from a man aged 18 to 29 in good health. The nucleotides are TGTGCCAGCTCCAATTACAATGAGCAGTTCTTC. Its protein product is CASSNYNEQFF.